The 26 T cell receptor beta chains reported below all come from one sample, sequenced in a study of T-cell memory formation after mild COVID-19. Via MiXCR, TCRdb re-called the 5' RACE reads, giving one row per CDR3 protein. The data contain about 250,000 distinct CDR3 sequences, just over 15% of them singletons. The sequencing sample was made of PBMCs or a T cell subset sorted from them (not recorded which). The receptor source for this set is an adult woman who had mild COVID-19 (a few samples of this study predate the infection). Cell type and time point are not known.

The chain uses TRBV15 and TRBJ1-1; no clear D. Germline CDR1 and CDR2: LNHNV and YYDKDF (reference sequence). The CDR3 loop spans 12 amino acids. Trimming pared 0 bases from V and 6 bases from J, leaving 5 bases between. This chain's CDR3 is CATSRDTAEAFF. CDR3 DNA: TGTGCCACCAGCAGAGATACAGCTGAAGCTTTCTTT.

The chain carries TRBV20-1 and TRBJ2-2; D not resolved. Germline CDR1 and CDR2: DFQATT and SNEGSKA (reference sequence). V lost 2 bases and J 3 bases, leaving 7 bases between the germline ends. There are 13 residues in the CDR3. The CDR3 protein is CSARFDDTGELFF. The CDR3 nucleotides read TGCAGTGCTAGATTTGACGACACCGGGGAGCTGTTTTTT.

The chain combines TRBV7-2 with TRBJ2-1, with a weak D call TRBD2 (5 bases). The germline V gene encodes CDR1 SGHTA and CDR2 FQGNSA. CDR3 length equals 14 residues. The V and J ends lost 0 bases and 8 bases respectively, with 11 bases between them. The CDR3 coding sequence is TGTGCCAGCAGCTTAGCGGGAGTATACCATGAGCAGTTCTTC. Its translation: CASSLAGVYHEQFF.

The CDR3 reads CASRKQSYTDTQYF. DNA of the CDR3: TGCGCCAGCAGGAAGCAGAGTTACACAGATACGCAGTATTTT. J is TRBJ2-3 and V is TRBV5-1, with unresolved D. CDR3 size: 14 residues. Between the trimmed V and J ends, which lost 5 bases and 2 bases, there was a span of 12 bases. Germline CDR1 and CDR2: SGHRS and YFSETQ.

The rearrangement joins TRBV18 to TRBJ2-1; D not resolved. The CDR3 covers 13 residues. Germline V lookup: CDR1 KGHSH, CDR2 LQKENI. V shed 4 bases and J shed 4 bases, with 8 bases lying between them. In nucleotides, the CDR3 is TGTGCCAGCTCACGCGGAGAATACAATGAGCAGTTCTTC. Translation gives CASSRGEYNEQFF.

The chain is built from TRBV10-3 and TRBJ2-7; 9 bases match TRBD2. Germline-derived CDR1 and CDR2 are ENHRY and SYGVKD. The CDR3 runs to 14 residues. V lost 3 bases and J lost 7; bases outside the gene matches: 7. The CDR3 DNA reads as TGTGCCATCAGTGATAAGCGGGAGGCAAGGGAGCAGTACTTC. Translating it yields CAISDKREAREQYF.

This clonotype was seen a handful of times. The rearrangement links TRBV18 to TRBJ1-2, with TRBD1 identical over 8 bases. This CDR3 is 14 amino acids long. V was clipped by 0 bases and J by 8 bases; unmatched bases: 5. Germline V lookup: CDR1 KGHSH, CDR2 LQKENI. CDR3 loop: CASSPPGQVGGYTF. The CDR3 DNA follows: TGTGCCAGCTCACCACCGGGACAGGTTGGAGGCTACACCTTC.

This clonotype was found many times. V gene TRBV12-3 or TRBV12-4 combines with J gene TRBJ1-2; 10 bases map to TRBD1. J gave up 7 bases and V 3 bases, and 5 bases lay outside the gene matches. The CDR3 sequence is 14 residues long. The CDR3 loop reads CASSLDRGKSGYTF. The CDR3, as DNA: TGTGCCAGCAGTTTGGACAGGGGGAAGAGTGGCTACACCTTC.

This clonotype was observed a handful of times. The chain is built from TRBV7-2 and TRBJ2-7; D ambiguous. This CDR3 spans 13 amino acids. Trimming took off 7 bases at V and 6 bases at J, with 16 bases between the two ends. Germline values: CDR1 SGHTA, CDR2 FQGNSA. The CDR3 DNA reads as TGTGCCAGCACCCGGGTCCACCCTCGCGAGCAGTACTTC. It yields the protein CASTRVHPREQYF.

The DNA of the CDR3 is TGTGCCAGCAGCGCCGGGACAGGGCTCGAGCAGTACTTC. Protein sequence: CASSAGTGLEQYF. The gene calls are TRBV5-5 and TRBJ2-7; 9 bases fit TRBD1. Germline V CDR1 and CDR2: SGHKS, YYEKEE (reference sequence). V lost 4 bases to trimming and J lost 6 bases; unmatched junction nucleotides: 5. CDR3 length equals 13 residues.

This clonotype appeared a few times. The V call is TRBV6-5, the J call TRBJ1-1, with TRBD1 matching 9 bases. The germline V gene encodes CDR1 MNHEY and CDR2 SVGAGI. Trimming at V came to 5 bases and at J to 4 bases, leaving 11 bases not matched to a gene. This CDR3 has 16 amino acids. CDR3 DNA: TGTGCCAGCAGTCCAGGGGACAGGGTGGAAGGCACTGAAGCTTTCTTT. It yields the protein CASSPGDRVEGTEAFF.

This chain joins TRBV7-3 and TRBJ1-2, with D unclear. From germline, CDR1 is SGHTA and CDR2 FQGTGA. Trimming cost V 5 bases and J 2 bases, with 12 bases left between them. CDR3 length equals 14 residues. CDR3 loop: CASSPSGVNYGYTF. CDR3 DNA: TGTGCCAGCAGCCCCAGCGGGGTCAACTATGGCTACACCTTC. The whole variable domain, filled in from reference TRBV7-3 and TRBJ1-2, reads GAGVSQTPSNKVTEKGKYVELRCDPISGHTALYWYRQSLGQGPEFLIYFQGTGAADDSGLPNDRFFAVRPEGSVSTLKIQRTERGDSAVYLCASSPSGVNYGYTFGSGTRLTVV.

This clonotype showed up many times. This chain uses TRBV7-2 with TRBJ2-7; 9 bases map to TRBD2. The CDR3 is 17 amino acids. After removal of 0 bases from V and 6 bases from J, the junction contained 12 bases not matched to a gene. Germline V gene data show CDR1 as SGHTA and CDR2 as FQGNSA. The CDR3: CASSLARAGGPLAEQYF. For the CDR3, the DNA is TGTGCCAGCAGCTTAGCGAGAGCGGGAGGACCCCTAGCCGAGCAGTACTTC.

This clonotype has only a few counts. This CDR3 reads CASSSGSGEQYF. As DNA, the CDR3 is TGTGCCAGCAGTTCTGGATCTGGCGAGCAGTACTTC. The chain has TRBV7-9 and TRBJ2-7, with D hard to call. The germline V gene has CDR1 SEHNR and CDR2 FQNEAQ (reference sequence). The CDR3 is 12 amino acids. Trimming cost V 6 bases and J 6 bases, with 12 bases left between them.

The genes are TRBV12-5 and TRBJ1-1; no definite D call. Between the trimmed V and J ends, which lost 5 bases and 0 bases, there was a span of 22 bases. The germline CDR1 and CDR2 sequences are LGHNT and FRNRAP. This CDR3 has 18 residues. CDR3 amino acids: CASGQRSRAMRMNTEAFF. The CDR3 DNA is TGTGCTAGTGGTCAAAGATCCCGGGCCATGAGAATGAACACTGAAGCTTTCTTT.

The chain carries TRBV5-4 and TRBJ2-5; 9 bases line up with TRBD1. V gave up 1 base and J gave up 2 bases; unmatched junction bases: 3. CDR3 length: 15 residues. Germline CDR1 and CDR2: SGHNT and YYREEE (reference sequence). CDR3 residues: CASSLPGTGQETQYF. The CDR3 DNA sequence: TGTGCCAGCAGCTTGCCTGGGACAGGGCAAGAGACCCAGTACTTC.

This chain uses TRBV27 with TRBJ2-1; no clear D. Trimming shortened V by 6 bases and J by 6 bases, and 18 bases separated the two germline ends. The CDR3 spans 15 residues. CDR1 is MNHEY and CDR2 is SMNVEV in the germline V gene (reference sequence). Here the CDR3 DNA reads TGTGCCAGCAGCACCCGATTCCTCTGGGGCAATGAGCAGTTCTTC. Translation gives CASSTRFLWGNEQFF.

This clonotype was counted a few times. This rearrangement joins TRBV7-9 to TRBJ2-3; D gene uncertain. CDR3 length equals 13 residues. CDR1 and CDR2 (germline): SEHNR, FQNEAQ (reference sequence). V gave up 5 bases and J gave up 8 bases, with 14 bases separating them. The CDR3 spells CASSPSSGVTQYF. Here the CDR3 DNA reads TGTGCCAGCAGCCCATCCTCTGGCGTTACGCAGTATTTT. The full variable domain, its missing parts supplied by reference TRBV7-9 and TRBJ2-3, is DTGVSQNPRHKITKRGQNVTFRCDPISEHNRLYWYRQTLGQGPEFLTYFQNEAQLEKSRLLSDRFSAERPKGSFSTLEIQRTEQGDSAMYLCASSPSSGVTQYFGPGTRLTVL.

The CDR3 sequence: CASSSWTSGRRGKNIQYF. The CDR3 DNA reads TGTGCCAGCAGCTCCTGGACTAGCGGGAGGCGGGGCAAAAACATTCAGTACTTC. The chain combines TRBV7-2 with TRBJ2-4; 14 bases are a match to TRBD2. CDR3 length: 18 amino acids. The germline V gene has CDR1 SGHTA and CDR2 FQGNSA. V was clipped by 4 bases and J by 3 bases; unmatched bases: 8.

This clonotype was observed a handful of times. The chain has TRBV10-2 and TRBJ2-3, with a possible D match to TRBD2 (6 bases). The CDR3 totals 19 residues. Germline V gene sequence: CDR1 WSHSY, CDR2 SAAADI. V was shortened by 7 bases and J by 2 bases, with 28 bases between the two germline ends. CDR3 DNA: TGCGCCAGCAAGTTTTCATCCCCTTCAGGGAGGACCTCCACAGATACGCAGTATTTT. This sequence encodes CASKFSSPSGRTSTDTQYF.

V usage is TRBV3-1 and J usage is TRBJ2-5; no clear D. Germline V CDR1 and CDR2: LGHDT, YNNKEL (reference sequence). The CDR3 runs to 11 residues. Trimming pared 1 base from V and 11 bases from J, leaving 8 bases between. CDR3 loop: CASSQGSGQYF. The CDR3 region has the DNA TGTGCCAGCAGCCAAGGGTCCGGTCAGTACTTC.

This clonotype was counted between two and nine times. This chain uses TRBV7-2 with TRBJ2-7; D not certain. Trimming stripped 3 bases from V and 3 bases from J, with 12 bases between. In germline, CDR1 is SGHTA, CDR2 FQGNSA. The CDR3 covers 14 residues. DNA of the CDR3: TGTGCCAGCAGCTTCAGCAGCGCATACTACGAGCAGTACTTC. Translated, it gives CASSFSSAYYEQYF.

The CDR3 here is CASSYSRGQGGFYNEQFF. DNA of the CDR3: TGTGCCAGCAGTTACTCGAGGGGACAGGGTGGGTTCTACAATGAGCAGTTCTTC. This sequence joins TRBV6-5 and TRBJ2-1; 9 bases match TRBD1. From germline, CDR1 is MNHEY and CDR2 SVGAGI. CDR3 length: 18 residues. V shed 0 bases and J 3 bases; nucleotides not matched to a gene: 9.

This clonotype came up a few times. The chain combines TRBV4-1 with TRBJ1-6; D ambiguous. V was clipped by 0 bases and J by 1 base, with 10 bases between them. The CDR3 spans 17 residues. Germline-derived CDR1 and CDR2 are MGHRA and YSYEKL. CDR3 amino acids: CASSQDTKGSYNSPLHF. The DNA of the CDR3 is TGCGCCAGCAGCCAAGATACCAAGGGTTCCTATAATTCACCCCTCCACTTT.

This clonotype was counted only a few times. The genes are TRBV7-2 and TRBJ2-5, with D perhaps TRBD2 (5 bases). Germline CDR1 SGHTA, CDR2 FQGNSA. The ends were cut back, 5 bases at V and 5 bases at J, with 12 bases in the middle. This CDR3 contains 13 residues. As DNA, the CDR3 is TGTGCCAGCAGCGAATCCCGCGGGGAGACCCAGTACTTC. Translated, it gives CASSESRGETQYF.

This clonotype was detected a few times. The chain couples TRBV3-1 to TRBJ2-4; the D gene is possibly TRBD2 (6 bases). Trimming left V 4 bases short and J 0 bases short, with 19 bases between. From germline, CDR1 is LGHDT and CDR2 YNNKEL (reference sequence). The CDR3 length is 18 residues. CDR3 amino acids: CASSPWGGGLLAKNIQYF. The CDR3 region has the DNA TGTGCCAGCAGCCCCTGGGGAGGTGGGCTGCTAGCCAAAAACATTCAGTACTTC. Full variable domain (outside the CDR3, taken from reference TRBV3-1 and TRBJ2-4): DTAVSQTPKYLVTQMGNDKSIKCEQNLGHDTMYWYKQDSKKFLKIMFSYNNKELIINETVPNRFSPKSPDKAHLNLHINSLELGDSAVYFCASSPWGGGLLAKNIQYFGAGTRLSVL.